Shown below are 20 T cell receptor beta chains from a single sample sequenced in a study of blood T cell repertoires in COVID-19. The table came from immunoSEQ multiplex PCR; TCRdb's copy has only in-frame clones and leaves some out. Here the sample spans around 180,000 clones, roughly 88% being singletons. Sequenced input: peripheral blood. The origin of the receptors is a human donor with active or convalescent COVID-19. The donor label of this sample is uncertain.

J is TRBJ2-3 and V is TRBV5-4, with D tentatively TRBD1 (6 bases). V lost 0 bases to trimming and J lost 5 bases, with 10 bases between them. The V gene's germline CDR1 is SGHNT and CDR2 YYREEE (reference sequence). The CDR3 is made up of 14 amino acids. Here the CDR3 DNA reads TGTGCCAGCAGCTTGGGGGGGCCCGGAGATACGCAGTATTTT. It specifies CASSLGGPGDTQYF. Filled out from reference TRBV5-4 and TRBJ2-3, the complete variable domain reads ETGVTQSPTHLIKTRGQQVTLRCSSQSGHNTVSWYQQALGQGPQFIFQYYREEENGRGNFPPRFSGLQFPNYSSELNVNALELDDSALYLCASSLGGPGDTQYFGPGTRLTVL.

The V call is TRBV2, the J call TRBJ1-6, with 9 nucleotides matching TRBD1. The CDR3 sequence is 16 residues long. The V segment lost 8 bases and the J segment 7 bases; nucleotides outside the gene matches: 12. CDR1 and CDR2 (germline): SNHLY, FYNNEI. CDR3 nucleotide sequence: TGTGCCAGCGAAGTACTACAGGGGGCGGAAAATTCACCCCTCCACTTT. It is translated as CASEVLQGAENSPLHF.

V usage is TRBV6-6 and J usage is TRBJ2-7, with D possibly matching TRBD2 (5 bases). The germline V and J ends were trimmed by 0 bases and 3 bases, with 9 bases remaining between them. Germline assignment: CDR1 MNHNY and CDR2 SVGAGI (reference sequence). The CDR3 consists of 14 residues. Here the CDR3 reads CASSYSDFIYEQYF. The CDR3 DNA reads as TGTGCCAGCAGTTACTCGGACTTTATCTACGAGCAGTACTTC.

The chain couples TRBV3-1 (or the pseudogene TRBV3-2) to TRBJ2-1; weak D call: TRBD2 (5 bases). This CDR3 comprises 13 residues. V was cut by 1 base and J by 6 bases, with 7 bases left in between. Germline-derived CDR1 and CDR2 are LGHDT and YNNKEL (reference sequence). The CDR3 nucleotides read TGTGCCAGCAGCCAAGGAGGGCGCAATGAGCAGTTCTTC. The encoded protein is CASSQGGRNEQFF.

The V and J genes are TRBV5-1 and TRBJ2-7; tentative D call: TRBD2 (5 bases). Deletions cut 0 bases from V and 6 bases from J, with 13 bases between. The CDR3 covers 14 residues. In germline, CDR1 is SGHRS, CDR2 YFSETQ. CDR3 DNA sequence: TGCGCCAGCAGCTTGGAGGGCGAGGGTGGCGAGCAGTACTTC. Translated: CASSLEGEGGEQYF.

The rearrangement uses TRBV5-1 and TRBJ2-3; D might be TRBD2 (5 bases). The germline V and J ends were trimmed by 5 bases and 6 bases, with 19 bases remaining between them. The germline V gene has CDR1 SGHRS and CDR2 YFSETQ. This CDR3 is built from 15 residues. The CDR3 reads CASSPQKDSFDTQYF. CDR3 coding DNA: TGCGCCAGCAGTCCCCAGAAGGACTCGTTTGATACGCAGTATTTT.

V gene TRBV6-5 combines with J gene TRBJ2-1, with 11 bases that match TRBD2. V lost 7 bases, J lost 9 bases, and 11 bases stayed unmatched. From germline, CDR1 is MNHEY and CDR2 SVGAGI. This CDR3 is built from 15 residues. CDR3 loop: CASILSGRALSEQFF. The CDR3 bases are TGTGCCAGCATCCTTAGCGGGAGGGCCTTAAGTGAGCAGTTCTTC.

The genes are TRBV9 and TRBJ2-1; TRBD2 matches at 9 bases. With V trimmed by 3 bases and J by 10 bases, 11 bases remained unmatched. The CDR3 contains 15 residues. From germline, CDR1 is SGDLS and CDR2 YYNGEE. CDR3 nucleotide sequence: TGTGCCAGCAGCGCCCCGCGGGGGGGCCAGCGCGAGCAGTTCTTC. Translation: CASSAPRGGQREQFF.

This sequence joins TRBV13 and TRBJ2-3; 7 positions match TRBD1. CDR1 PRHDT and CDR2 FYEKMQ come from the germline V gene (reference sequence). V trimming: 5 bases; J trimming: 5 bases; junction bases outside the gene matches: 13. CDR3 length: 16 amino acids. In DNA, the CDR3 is TGTGCCAGCAGCGCGGGCAGGGGGTCGGTCAGAGATACGCAGTATTTT. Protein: CASSAGRGSVRDTQYF.

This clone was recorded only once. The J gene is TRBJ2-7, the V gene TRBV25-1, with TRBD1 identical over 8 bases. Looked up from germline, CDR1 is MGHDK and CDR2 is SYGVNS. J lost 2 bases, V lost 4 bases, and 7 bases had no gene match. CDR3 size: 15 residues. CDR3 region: CASSGKQGATYEQYF. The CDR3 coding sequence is TGTGCCAGCAGTGGAAAGCAGGGGGCAACCTACGAGCAGTACTTC.

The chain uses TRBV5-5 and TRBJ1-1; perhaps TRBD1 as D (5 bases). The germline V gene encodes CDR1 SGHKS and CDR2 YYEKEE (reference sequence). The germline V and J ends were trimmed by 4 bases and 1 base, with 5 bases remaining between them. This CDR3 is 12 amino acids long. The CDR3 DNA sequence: TGTGCCAGCAGCCAGGGGAACACTGAAGCTTTCTTT. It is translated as CASSQGNTEAFF.

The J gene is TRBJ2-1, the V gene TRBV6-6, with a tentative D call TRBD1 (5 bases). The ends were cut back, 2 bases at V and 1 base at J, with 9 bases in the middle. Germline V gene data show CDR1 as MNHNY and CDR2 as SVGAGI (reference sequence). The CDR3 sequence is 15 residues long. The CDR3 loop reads CASSYRQNSYNEQFF. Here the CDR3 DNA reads TGTGCCAGCAGTTACCGACAGAATTCCTACAATGAGCAGTTCTTC.

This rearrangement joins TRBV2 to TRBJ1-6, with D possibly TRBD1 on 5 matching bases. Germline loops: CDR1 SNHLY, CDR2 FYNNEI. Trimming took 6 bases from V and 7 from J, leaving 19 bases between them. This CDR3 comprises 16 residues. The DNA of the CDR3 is TGTGCCAGCAGCCTACAGGCGATCACGAGGAATTCACCCCTCCACTTT. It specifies CASSLQAITRNSPLHF.

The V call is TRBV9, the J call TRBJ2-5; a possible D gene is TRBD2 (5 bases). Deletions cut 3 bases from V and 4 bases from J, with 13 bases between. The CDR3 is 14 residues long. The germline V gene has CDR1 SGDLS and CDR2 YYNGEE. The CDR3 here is CASSAERARETQYF. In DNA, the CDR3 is TGTGCCAGCAGCGCCGAGAGGGCCCGAGAGACCCAGTACTTC.

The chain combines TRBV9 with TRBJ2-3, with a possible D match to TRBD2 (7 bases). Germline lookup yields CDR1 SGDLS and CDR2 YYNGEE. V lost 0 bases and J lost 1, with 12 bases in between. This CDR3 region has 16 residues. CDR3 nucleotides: TGTGCCAGCAGCGTAGAAGGGGGGGGCGGCACAGATACGCAGTATTTT. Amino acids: CASSVEGGGGTDTQYF.

The chain's CDR3 is CASSPFQRGGLGDTQYF. CDR3 nucleotides: TGCGCCAGCAGCCCATTTCAGCGGGGGGGCCTCGGCGATACGCAGTATTTT. This chain joins TRBV5-1 and TRBJ2-3; the match to TRBD2 covers 10 bases. Germline V gene data show CDR1 as SGHRS and CDR2 as YFSETQ. V was clipped by 4 bases and J by 6 bases; unmatched bases: 14. CDR3 length equals 17 residues.

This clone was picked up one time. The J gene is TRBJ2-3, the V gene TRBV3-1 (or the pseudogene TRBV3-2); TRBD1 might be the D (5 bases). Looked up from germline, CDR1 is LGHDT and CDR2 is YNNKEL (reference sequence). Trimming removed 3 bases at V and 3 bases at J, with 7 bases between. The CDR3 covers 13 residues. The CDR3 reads CASSQKGTDTQYF. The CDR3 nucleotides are TGTGCCAGCAGCCAGAAGGGGACAGATACGCAGTATTTT.

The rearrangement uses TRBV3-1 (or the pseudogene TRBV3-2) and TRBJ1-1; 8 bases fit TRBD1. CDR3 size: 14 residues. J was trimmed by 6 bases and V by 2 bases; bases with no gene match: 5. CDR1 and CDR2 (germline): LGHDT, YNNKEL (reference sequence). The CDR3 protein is CASSQRQGAAEAFF. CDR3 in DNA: TGTGCCAGCAGCCAACGCCAGGGGGCTGCTGAAGCTTTCTTT.

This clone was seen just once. CDR3 residues: CASSGQGGEQFF. CDR3 in DNA: TGTGCCAGTAGCGGACAGGGGGGTGAGCAGTTCTTC. The rearrangement uses TRBV19 and TRBJ2-1; TRBD1 agrees at 10 bases. With V trimmed by 6 bases and J by 9 bases, 2 bases remained unmatched. The CDR3 totals 12 residues. The germline CDR1 and CDR2 sequences are LNHDA and SQIVND (reference sequence).

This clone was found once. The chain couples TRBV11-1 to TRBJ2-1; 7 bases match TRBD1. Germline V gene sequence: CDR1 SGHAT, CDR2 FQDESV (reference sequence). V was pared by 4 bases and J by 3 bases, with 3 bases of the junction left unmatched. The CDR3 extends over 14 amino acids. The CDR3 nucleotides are TGTGCCAGCAGCTCAGGACAGGTCTACAATGAGCAGTTCTTC. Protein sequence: CASSSGQVYNEQFF.